This T cell receptor (beta chain) was obtained from a study of blood T cell repertoires in COVID-19. Across the whole study: COVID-19 samples collected from the United States, Italy and Spain covered acute and convalescent phases. PBMCs, B-cell-depleted T cells, or T cells were the source of the cDNA or gDNA that made up the material.

Germline V gene data show CDR1 as SGHRS and CDR2 as YFSETQ. V was clipped by 4 bases and J by 1 base, with 15 bases between them. The length of the CDR3 is 15 residues. In the authors' methods: From reference gene primer amplification, estimates of nucleated cell counts were derived. Sequencing used immunoSEQ multiplex PCR; TCRdb keeps in-frame clones, though not all of them. V, J and clone size are those of that table, while D and trimming were read from the DNA. The table has around 20,000 clones, about 90% seen once; the top ten hold around 2.9%. This TCR derives from a man between 70 and 80 years old with acute or convalescent COVID-19. The sequencing input was peripheral blood. The chain joins TRBV5-1 to TRBJ2-7; D is possibly TRBD2 (7 bases). CDR3 sequence: CASSPGGRGSYEQYF. CDR3 nucleotides: TGCGCCAGCAGCCCGGGGGGCAGGGGTTCCTACGAGCAGTACTTC.